These T cell receptor beta chains were read from a single sample in a study of tumor-infiltrating lymphocytes in oesophageal squamous cell carcinoma. TCRdb itself ran the PCR reads through MiXCR, one entry per CDR3 protein. The data contain under 15,000 distinct CDR3 sequences, 50% to 60% of them singletons. Sequenced: esophageal tumor tissue. These receptors all stem from a female donor with esophageal squamous cell carcinoma. Each CDR3 is given with its conserved first and last residue. Each record gives: CDR3 length, J gene, V gene, clone size, D gene, CDR3 DNA, CDR3 protein. D genes are given only for firm matches. The size of a clone is reported for some rows only, either as once, few or many, or as a class for expanded clones.

>15|TRBJ1-2|TRBV7-6|NA|TRBD1
TGTGCCAGCAGCAAGGACAGGTTCTCGGGGGTCGGCTACACCTTC
CASSKDRFSGVGYTF
>14|TRBJ2-2|TRBV7-3|NA|NA
TGTGCCAGCAGCGATCCGAAGGGGACCGGGGAGCTGTTTTTT
CASSDPKGTGELFF
>13|TRBJ2-2|TRBV6-1|few|NA
TGTGCCAGCAGTTCCCCCCGAGCCGGGGAGCTGTTTTTT
CASSSPRAGELFF
>15|TRBJ2-2|TRBV7-9|NA|NA
TGTGCCAGCAGCTTAGCGCCTGCTCCCACCGGGGAGCTGTTTTTT
CASSLAPAPTGELFF
>14|TRBJ2-5|TRBV7-9|NA|NA
TGTGCCAGCAGCTCCTGGACGGGGCCGGAGACCCAGTACTTC
CASSSWTGPETQYF
>18|TRBJ2-3|TRBV7-3|few|NA
TGTGCCAGCAGCTCTCCCAACTCGAGGGGACATTTCGCAGATACGCAGTATTTT
CASSSPNSRGHFADTQYF
>16|TRBJ2-2|TRBV5-4|NA|TRBD1
TGTGCCAGCAGCGGTTGGGACAGGGGAACGACCGGGGAGCTGTTTTTT
CASSGWDRGTTGELFF
>16|TRBJ2-1|TRBV7-6|NA|TRBD2
TGTGCCAGCAGCTTAGGCGGGAGGGCCGGGGGGAATGAGCAGTTCTTC
CASSLGGRAGGNEQFF
>18|TRBJ2-5|TRBV10-3|NA|NA
TGTGCCATCAGTGAGTCGACTGGACAAGGCCCCAGGGGAGGTACGCAGTACTTC
CAISESTGQGPRGGTQYF
>13|TRBJ2-1|TRBV7-2|once|NA
TGTGCCAGCAGCTTACAGTCAGGGAGGGAGCAGTTCTTC
CASSLQSGREQFF
>14|TRBJ2-5|TRBV7-2|NA|NA
TGTGCCAGCAGCTTAGGGACAGTCCAAGAGACCCAGTACTTC
CASSLGTVQETQYF
>14|TRBJ2-1|TRBV11-1|few|NA
TGTGCCAGCAGCGGAGACGGGGTTTTGGATGAGCAGTTCTTC
CASSGDGVLDEQFF
>16|TRBJ2-5|TRBV7-2|few|TRBD2
TGTGCCAGCAGCGACCTAGCGGGAGGACGGCGGGAGACCCAGTACTTC
CASSDLAGGRRETQYF
>13|TRBJ2-7|TRBV7-9|NA|NA
TGTGCCAGCAGCCGTACAGGCTCCTACGAGCAGTACTTC
CASSRTGSYEQYF
>15|TRBJ2-1|TRBV11-2|many|TRBD1
TGTGCCAGCAGCAGCCGGGACAGCTCCTACAATGAGCAGTTCTTC
CASSSRDSSYNEQFF
>14|TRBJ1-1|TRBV6-1|NA|NA
TGTGCCAGCAGTGAAAAGGGCAGGTCCCCTGAAGCTTTCTTT
CASSEKGRSPEAFF
>14|TRBJ2-7|TRBV18|many|NA
TGTGCCAGTCACCGGGACTTAGCACACAATGAGCAGTACTTC
CASHRDLAHNEQYF
>14|TRBJ1-2|TRBV12-3/TRBV12-4|NA|NA
TGTGCCAGCAGTTTGGGGAGGGATAGAGGTGGCTACACCTTC
CASSLGRDRGGYTF
>14|TRBJ2-5|TRBV24-1|NA|TRBD1
TGTGCCACCAGTGAGCCCGGGACAGGGGAGACCCAGTACTTC
CATSEPGTGETQYF
>15|TRBJ2-1|TRBV7-4|NA|TRBD2
TGTGCCAGCAGCCCACTTAGCGGGGGGCCTTTTGAGCAGTTCTTC
CASSPLSGGPFEQFF
>14|TRBJ1-1|TRBV11-2|NA|NA
TGTGCCAGCAGCCCTGGACGGAGAAACACTGAAGCTTTCTTT
CASSPGRRNTEAFF
>14|TRBJ2-7|TRBV6-6|NA|TRBD1
TGTGCCAGCAATACCGGGACAGGGTCCTACGAGCAGTACTTC
CASNTGTGSYEQYF
>14|TRBJ2-1|TRBV7-3|NA|NA
TGTGCCAGCAGCTTGGGGTCCAGATACAATGAGCAGTTCTTC
CASSLGSRYNEQFF
>16|TRBJ2-7|TRBV12-3/TRBV12-4|few|TRBD1
TGTGCCAGCAGTTTAGGCGGGACAGGGGGGACCTACGAGCAGTACTTC
CASSLGGTGGTYEQYF
>15|TRBJ1-1|TRBV5-3|NA|NA
TGTGCCAGCAGCTTGCGGGTGGCGCGTGGGACTGAAGCTTTCTTT
CASSLRVARGTEAFF
>14|TRBJ2-7|TRBV9|once|NA
TGTGCCAGCAGCGTAGAACCGGGCTCCTACGAGCAGTACTTC
CASSVEPGSYEQYF
>13|TRBJ2-5|TRBV7-9|NA|NA
TGTGCCAGCAGCGAAGGGCCTGAAGAGACCCAGTACTTC
CASSEGPEETQYF
>15|TRBJ2-5|TRBV18|few|NA
TGTGCCAGCTCACCAGTACTAGAGGGTTTGGAGACCCAGTACTTC
CASSPVLEGLETQYF
>18|TRBJ2-6|TRBV7-3|NA|NA
TGTGCCAGCAGCTTAAGTGTCAGGGGGGGCTCTGGGGCCAACGTCCTGACTTTC
CASSLSVRGGSGANVLTF
>16|TRBJ1-2|TRBV5-1|NA|TRBD1
TGCGCCAGCAGCTCAGGCCTAACAGGGGCAGGGTATGGCTACACCTTC
CASSSGLTGAGYGYTF
>13|TRBJ2-4|TRBV24-1|NA|NA
TGTGCCACCAGTAGTCTAGCCAAAAACATTCAGTACTTC
CATSSLAKNIQYF
>14|TRBJ2-3|TRBV7-2|NA|NA
TGTGCCAGCAGCCCGGCTAGAACCACAGATACGCAGTATTTT
CASSPARTTDTQYF
>13|TRBJ2-3|TRBV7-6|many|NA
TGTGCCAGCAGCTTAGAGTTCCCGGATACGCAGTATTTT
CASSLEFPDTQYF
>14|TRBJ2-7|TRBV11-2|NA|NA
TGTGCCAGCAGCTTACGCCAGGGTACCTACGAGCAGTACTTC
CASSLRQGTYEQYF
>16|TRBJ2-1|TRBV6-6|NA|TRBD2
TGTGCCAGCAGTGTCGCCTGGACTAGCGGGAGGGATGAGCAGTTCTTC
CASSVAWTSGRDEQFF
>12|TRBJ2-7|TRBV10-2|once|NA
TGCGCCAGCAGCCGGTCCTACAATGAGCAGTACTTC
CASSRSYNEQYF
>13|TRBJ2-1|TRBV19|few|NA
TGTGCCAGTAGTCTGACCCCAGGTTCACCCCTCCACTTC
CASSLTPGSPLHF
>15|TRBJ2-1|TRBV12-3/TRBV12-4|NA|NA
TGTGCCAGCACAGTAGGGCAGTCCGCATACAATGAGCAGTTCTTC
CASTVGQSAYNEQFF
>14|TRBJ2-1|TRBV7-9|NA|NA
TGTGCCAGCAGCTTAGCTGGAAGCGGGCTTGAGCAGTTCTTC
CASSLAGSGLEQFF
>11|TRBJ2-4|TRBV7-2|few|NA
TGTGCCAGCAGCTTACTATGGGCTACGGACTTC
CASSLLWATDF
>13|TRBJ2-3|TRBV6-1|many|NA
TGTGCCAGCAGTGAAGCAATATCGCCTACGCAGTATTTT
CASSEAISPTQYF
>17|TRBJ2-3|TRBV11-1|medium-sized|TRBD1
TGTGCCAGCAGCTTAGGAGGGACAGGGGGAGTCGCAGATACGCAGTATTTT
CASSLGGTGGVADTQYF
>15|TRBJ2-1|TRBV6-1|NA|NA
TGTGCCAGCAGTGAAGTAGTGGCTACCTACAATGAGCAGTTCTTC
CASSEVVATYNEQFF
>14|TRBJ2-7|TRBV7-2|NA|NA
TGTGCCAGCAGCCCCTACACGCAAACCTACGAGCAGTACTTC
CASSPYTQTYEQYF
>14|TRBJ2-7|TRBV7-2|once|TRBD2
TGTGCCAGCAGCCTACTAGCGGGAGGCGGCGAGCAGTACTTC
CASSLLAGGGEQYF
>15|TRBJ2-2|TRBV7-3|NA|TRBD1
TGTGCCAGCAGCTTAACACAGGGGGCATCCGGGGAGCTGTTTTTT
CASSLTQGASGELFF
>19|TRBJ2-1|TRBV7-2|NA|TRBD2
TGTGCCAGCAGCTCAAGGTTGACTAGCTGGGTGAGCTCCTACAATGAGCAGTTCTTC
CASSSRLTSWVSSYNEQFF
>12|TRBJ1-1|TRBV30|NA|NA
TGTGCCTGGAGTCCGCTAGACACTGAAGCTTTCTTT
CAWSPLDTEAFF
>16|TRBJ2-1|TRBV6-4|many|TRBD2
TGTGCCAGCAGCGTCAAACTAGCGGGAGACTACAATGAGCAGTTCTTC
CASSVKLAGDYNEQFF
>16|TRBJ2-1|TRBV7-3|NA|NA
TGTGCCAGCAGCTTGGCTGCGGGACAGCTTTACAATGAGCAGTTCTTC
CASSLAAGQLYNEQFF
>12|TRBJ1-1|TRBV7-6|NA|TRBD1
TGTAATGACAGGGAAGGGGACACTGAAGCTTTCTTT
CNDREGDTEAFF
>15|TRBJ2-7|TRBV7-8|few|TRBD2
TGTGCCAGCAGCTTAGCAGGCGGGGGGACCTACGAGCAGTACTTC
CASSLAGGGTYEQYF
>13|TRBJ2-7|TRBV12-3/TRBV12-4|NA|NA
TGTGCCAGCAGACTAGAGAACTCCTACGAGCAGTACTTC
CASRLENSYEQYF
>18|TRBJ2-3|TRBV11-1|NA|TRBD2
TGTGCCAGCAGCTCCCAGGCCTTACTAGCGGGAGTAGCAGATACGCAGTATTTT
CASSSQALLAGVADTQYF
>16|TRBJ2-3|TRBV5-5|medium-sized|NA
TGTGCCAGCAGCTTGGGGGCATTTTCTAGCACAGATACGCAGTATTTT
CASSLGAFSSTDTQYF
>15|TRBJ2-2|TRBV11-2|NA|NA
TGTGCCAGCAGCGCCTCGGACCTTACTAACGGGGAGCTGTTTTTT
CASSASDLTNGELFF
>13|TRBJ2-1|TRBV12-3/TRBV12-4|many|NA
TGTGCCAGCAGTTTAGCAGTTCGGAGGGAGCAGTTCTTC
CASSLAVRREQFF
>14|TRBJ2-7|TRBV7-6|NA|NA
TGTGCCAGCAGCTTACAGGGGTACTCCTACGAGCAGTACTTC
CASSLQGYSYEQYF
>15|TRBJ2-5|TRBV5-4|NA|NA
TGTGCCAGCAGCTTGCCTAGTCAAGGAGGGGAGACCCAGTACTTC
CASSLPSQGGETQYF